This TCR beta chain was sequenced during a study of T cell responses to AZD1222 COVID-19 vaccine. A note on this clone: Its antigen is unknown.

Study-wide results and caveats: CD4 TCRs associated with vaccination spanned spike, dominating at 160-218 and 743-854. Increases in Spike-specific TCR breadth and depth were seen after two AZD1222 doses.

Profiled with immunoSEQ multiplex PCR; TCRdb holds only in-frame clones, not every one. The table includes over 95,000 clones, approximately 90% detected once. Trimming took 10 bases from V and 1 from J; bases not matched to a gene: 7. The CDR3 has 14 residues. Per germline, CDR1 MNHEY and CDR2 SVGAGI. V is TRBV6-5 and J is TRBJ2-3; 8 bases match TRBD2. This receptor was obtained from an adult in good health. The sample here was peripheral blood, taken on day 0 of AZD1222 vaccination. CDR3 nucleotide sequence: TGTGCCACCGGGAGGGCCCACGGCACAGATACGCAGTATTTT. Its translation is CATGRAHGTDTQYF.